The next 4 T cell receptor beta chains were all read from a single sample in a study of control samples from healthy donors and cancer patients. Produced via immunoSEQ multiplex PCR; TCRdb's table is partial and in-frame only. The sample records 70,000 or so clones, over 70% being singletons. Sequences were obtained from blood. The receptors shown here come from a man aged 50 to 60 in good health.

The chain has TRBV12-3 or TRBV12-4 and TRBJ1-1; 8 bases line up with TRBD1. This CDR3 comprises 12 residues. Losses at the gene ends were 5 bases for V and 11 bases for J; bases not matched to a gene: 7. CDR3 residues: CASSPRTGWAFF. In DNA, the CDR3 is TGTGCCAGCAGTCCCAGGACAGGGTGGGCTTTCTTT.

This chain links TRBV5-6 with TRBJ2-4, with 7 bases lining up with TRBD1. This CDR3 spans 16 amino acids. Trimming removed 1 base from V and 9 bases from J; junction bases left unmatched: 13. CDR1 is SGHDT and CDR2 is YYEEEE in the germline V gene. CDR3 DNA sequence: TGTGCCAGCAGCTTGCTCGTGGACAGGTTGGGGAGCATTCAGTACTTC. Amino acid sequence: CASSLLVDRLGSIQYF.

This chain uses TRBV5-1 with TRBJ2-3; D possibly corresponds to TRBD2 (6 bases). The CDR3 is made up of 13 amino acids. Germline CDR1 SGHRS, CDR2 YFSETQ. V was shortened by 4 bases and J by 0 bases, with 6 bases between the two germline ends. The CDR3 coding sequence is TGCGCCAGCAGCGGGGGGAGCACAGATACGCAGTATTTT. Protein: CASSGGSTDTQYF. The full variable domain, its missing parts supplied by reference TRBV5-1 and TRBJ2-3, is KAGVTQTPRYLIKTRGQQVTLSCSPISGHRSVSWYQQTPGQGLQFLFEYFSETQRNKGNFPGRFSGRQFSNSRSEMNVSTLELGDSALYLCASSGGSTDTQYFGPGTRLTVL.

The chain is built from TRBV6-1 and TRBJ2-3, with D hard to call. V was clipped by 3 bases and J by 6 bases, with 13 bases between them. The CDR3 totals 14 residues. Germline loops: CDR1 MNHNS, CDR2 SASEGT. The CDR3 nucleotides are TGTGCCAGCAGTGAGGAATCGTTCGGCGATACGCAGTATTTT. Its protein product is CASSEESFGDTQYF.